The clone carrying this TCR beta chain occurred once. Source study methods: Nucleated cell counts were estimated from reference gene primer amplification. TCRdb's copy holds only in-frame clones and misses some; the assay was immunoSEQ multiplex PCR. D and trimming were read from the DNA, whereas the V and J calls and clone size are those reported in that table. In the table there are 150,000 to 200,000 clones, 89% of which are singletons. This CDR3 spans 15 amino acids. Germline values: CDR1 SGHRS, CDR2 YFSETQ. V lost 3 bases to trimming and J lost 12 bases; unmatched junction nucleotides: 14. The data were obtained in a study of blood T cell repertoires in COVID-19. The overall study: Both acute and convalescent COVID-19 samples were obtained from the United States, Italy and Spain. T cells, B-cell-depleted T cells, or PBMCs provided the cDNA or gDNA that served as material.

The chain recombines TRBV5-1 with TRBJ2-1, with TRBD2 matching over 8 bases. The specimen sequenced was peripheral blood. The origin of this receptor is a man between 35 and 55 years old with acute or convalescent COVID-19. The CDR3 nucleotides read TGCGCCAGCAGCTCATATCCGGGACTAGGATCGGGGCAGTTCTTC. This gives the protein CASSSYPGLGSGQFF.